This TCR beta chain came from a study of blood T cell repertoires in COVID-19. Study-level background: The samples span acute and convalescent COVID-19 from the United States, Italy and Spain. Sample material is recorded as cDNA or gDNA derived from T cells, B-cell-depleted T cells, or PBMCs.

In the original workflow: For nucleated cells, counts were estimated from reference gene primer amplification. Produced via immunoSEQ multiplex PCR; TCRdb's table is partial and in-frame only. V, J and clone size reflect that table, while D and trimming were determined from the DNA. The repertoire includes about 250,000 clones, 65% to 85% of them detected once, and about 5.7% sits in the top ten. CDR1 is DFQATT, CDR2 SNEGSKA, per germline (reference sequence). The J segment lost 4 bases and the V segment lost 3 bases, leaving 2 bases of the junction unmatched. The CDR3 extends over 13 amino acids. The TCR was taken from an elderly man with acute or convalescent COVID-19. The sequenced sample consisted of peripheral blood. The chain recombines TRBV20-1 with TRBJ1-5; 8 nucleotides align to TRBD1. CDR3 region: CSASQGANQPQHF. In nucleotides, the CDR3 is TGCAGTGCTAGTCAGGGGGCGAATCAGCCCCAGCATTTT.